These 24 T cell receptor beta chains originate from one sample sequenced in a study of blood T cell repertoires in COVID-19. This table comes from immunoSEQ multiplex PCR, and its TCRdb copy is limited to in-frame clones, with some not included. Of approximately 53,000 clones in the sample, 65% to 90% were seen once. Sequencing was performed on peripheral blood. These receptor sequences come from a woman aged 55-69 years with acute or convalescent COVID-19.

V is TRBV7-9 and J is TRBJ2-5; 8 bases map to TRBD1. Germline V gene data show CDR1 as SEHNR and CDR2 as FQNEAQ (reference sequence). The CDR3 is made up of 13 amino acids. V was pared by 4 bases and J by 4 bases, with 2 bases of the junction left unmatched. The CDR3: CASSSTGVETQYF. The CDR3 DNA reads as TGTGCCAGCAGCTCGACAGGGGTAGAGACCCAGTACTTC. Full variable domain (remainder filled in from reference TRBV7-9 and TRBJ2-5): DTGVSQNPRHKITKRGQNVTFRCDPISEHNRLYWYRQTLGQGPEFLTYFQNEAQLEKSRLLSDRFSAERPKGSFSTLEIQRTEQGDSAMYLCASSSTGVETQYFGPGTRLLVL.

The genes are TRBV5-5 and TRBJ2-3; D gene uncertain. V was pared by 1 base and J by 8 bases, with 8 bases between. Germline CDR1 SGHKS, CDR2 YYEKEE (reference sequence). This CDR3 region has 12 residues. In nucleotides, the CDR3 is TGTGCCAGCAGCTTGCCTAGTGGTACGCAGTATTTT. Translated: CASSLPSGTQYF. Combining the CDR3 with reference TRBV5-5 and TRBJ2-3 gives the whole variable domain DAGVTQSPTHLIKTRGQQVTLRCSPISGHKSVSWYQQVLGQGPQFIFQYYEKEERGRGNFPDRFSARQFPNYSSELNVNALLLGDSALYLCASSLPSGTQYFGPGTRLTVL.

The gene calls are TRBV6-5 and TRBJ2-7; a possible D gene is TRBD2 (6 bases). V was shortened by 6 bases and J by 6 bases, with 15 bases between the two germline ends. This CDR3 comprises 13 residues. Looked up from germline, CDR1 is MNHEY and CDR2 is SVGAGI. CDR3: CASSLRERGEQYF. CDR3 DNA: TGTGCCAGCAGCCTCCGGGAGAGGGGCGAGCAGTACTTC.

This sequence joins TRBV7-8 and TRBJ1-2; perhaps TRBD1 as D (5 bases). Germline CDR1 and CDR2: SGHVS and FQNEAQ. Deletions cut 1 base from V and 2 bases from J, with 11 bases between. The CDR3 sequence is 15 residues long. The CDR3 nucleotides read TGTGCCAGCAGCTTAGGCAGGGATGTAAACTATGGCTACACCTTC. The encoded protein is CASSLGRDVNYGYTF.

CDR3 bases: TGTGCCAGTAGGGCGGGACGGACTAATTCACCCCTCCACTTT. Encoded protein: CASRAGRTNSPLHF. This chain links TRBV19 with TRBJ1-6; D may be TRBD1 (5 bases). The CDR3 length is 14 residues. Trimming left V 6 bases short and J 6 bases short, with 12 bases between. In germline, CDR1 is LNHDA, CDR2 SQIVND (reference sequence).

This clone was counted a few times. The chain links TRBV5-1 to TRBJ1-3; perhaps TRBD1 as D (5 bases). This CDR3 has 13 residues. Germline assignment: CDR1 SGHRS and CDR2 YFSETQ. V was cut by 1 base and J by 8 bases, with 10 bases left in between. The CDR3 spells CASSLTGGDTIYF. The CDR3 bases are TGCGCCAGCAGCTTGACAGGTGGTGACACCATATATTTT.

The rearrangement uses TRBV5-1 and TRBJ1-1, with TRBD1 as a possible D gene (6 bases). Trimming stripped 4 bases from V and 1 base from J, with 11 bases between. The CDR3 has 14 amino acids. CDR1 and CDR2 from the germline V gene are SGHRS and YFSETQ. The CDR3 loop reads CASSQQGTNTEAFF. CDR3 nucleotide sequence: TGCGCCAGCAGCCAACAGGGCACGAACACTGAAGCTTTCTTT. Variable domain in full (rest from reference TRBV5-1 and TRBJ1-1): KAGVTQTPRYLIKTRGQQVTLSCSPISGHRSVSWYQQTPGQGLQFLFEYFSETQRNKGNFPGRFSGRQFSNSRSEMNVSTLELGDSALYLCASSQQGTNTEAFFGQGTRLTVV.

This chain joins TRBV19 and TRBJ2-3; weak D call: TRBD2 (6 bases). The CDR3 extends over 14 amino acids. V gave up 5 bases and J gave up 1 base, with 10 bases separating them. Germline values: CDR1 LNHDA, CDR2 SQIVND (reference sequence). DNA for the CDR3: TGTGCCAGTAGTTCGGGGGTTCGCACAGATACGCAGTATTTT. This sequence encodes CASSSGVRTDTQYF.

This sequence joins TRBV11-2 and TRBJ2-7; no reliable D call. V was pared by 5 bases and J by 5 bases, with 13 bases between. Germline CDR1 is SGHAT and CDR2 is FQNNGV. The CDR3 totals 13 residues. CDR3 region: CASSTSFSHEQYF. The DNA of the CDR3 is TGTGCCAGCAGCACCTCCTTTAGCCACGAGCAGTACTTC.

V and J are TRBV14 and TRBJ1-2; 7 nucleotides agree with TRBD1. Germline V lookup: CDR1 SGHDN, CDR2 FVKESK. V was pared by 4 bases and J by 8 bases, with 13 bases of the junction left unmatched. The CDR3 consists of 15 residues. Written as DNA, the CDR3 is TGTGCCAGCAGCCCCTCAGGGGGAACCCTATGGGGCTACACCTTC. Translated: CASSPSGGTLWGYTF.

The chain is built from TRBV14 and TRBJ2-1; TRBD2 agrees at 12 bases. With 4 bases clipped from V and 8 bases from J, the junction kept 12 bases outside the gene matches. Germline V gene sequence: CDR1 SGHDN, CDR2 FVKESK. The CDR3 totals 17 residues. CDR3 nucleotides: TGTGCCAGCAGCCGACAGGCTAGCGGGAGGGCGTCGCATGAGCAGTTCTTC. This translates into CASSRQASGRASHEQFF.

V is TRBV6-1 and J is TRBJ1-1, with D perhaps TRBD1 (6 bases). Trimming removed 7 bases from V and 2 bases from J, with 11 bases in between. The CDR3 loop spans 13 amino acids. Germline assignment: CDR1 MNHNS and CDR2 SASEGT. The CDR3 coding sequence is TGTGCCAGCAACGCACAGGGAAACACTGAAGCTTTCTTT. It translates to CASNAQGNTEAFF.

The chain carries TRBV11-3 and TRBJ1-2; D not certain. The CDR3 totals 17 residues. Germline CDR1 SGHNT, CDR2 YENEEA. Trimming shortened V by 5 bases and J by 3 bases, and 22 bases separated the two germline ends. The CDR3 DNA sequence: TGTGCCAGCAGCCGGACGGTCGGAGGTCAGGCGTACTATGGCTACACCTTC. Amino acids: CASSRTVGGQAYYGYTF.

The CDR3 DNA sequence: TGTGCCAGTAGTAACATAGCGGGGGGGCGCAATGAGCAGTTCTTC. It codes for CASSNIAGGRNEQFF. This rearrangement joins TRBV19 to TRBJ2-1; 11 bases align to TRBD2. Germline V CDR1 and CDR2: LNHDA, SQIVND (reference sequence). The CDR3 totals 15 residues. With V trimmed by 4 bases and J by 6 bases, 5 bases remained unmatched.

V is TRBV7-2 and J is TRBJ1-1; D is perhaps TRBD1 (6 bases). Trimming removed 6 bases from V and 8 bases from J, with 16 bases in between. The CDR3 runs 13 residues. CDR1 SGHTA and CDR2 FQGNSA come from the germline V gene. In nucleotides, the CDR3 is TGTGCCAGCAGGCTGGGTACAGGGCGCGAAGCTTTCTTT. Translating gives CASRLGTGREAFF.

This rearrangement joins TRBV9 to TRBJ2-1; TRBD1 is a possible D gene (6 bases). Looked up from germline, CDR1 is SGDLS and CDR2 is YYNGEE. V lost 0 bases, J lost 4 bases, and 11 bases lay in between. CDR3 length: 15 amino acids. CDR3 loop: CASSVGLDRYNEQFF. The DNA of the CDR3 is TGTGCCAGCAGCGTAGGTCTCGACAGGTACAATGAGCAGTTCTTC.

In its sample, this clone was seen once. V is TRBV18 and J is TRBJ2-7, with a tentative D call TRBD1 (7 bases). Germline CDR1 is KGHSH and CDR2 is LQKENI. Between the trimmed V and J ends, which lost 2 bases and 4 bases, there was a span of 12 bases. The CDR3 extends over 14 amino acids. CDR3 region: CASSPARGEYEQYF. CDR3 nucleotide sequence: TGTGCCAGCTCACCAGCCAGGGGGGAATACGAGCAGTACTTC.

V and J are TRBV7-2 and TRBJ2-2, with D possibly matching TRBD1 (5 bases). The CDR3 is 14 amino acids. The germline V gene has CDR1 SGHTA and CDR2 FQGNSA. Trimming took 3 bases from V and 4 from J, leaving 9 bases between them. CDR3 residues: CASSFDSITGELFF. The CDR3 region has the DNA TGTGCCAGCAGCTTCGACAGTATCACCGGGGAGCTGTTTTTT.

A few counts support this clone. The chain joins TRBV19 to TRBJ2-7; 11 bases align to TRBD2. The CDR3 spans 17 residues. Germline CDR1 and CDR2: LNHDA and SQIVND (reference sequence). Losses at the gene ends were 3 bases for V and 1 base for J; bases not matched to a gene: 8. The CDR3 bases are TGTGCCAGTAGTATGGTCTCCGGGACTAGCGGTTCCTACGAGCAGTACTTC. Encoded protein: CASSMVSGTSGSYEQYF.

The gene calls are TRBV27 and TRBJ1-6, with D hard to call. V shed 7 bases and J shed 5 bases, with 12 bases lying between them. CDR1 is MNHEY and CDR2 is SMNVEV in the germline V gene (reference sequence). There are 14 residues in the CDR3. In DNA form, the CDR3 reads TGTGCCAGCACTGAGATTCTTAATAATTCACCCCTCCACTTT. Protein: CASTEILNNSPLHF.

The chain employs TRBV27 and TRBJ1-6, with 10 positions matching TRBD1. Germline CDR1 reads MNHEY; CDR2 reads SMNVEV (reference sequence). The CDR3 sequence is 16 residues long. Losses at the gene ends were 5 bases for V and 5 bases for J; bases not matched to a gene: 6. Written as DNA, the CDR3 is TGTGCCAGCAGTGCCCGGGACAGGGGAAATAATTCACCCCTCCACTTT. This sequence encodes CASSARDRGNNSPLHF.

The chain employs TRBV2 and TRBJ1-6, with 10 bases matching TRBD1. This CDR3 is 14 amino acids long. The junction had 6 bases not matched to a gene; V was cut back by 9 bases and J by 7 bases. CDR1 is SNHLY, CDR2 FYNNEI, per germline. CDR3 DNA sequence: TGTGCCAGAAATACGGGACAGGGGAATTCACCCCTCCACTTT. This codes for CARNTGQGNSPLHF.

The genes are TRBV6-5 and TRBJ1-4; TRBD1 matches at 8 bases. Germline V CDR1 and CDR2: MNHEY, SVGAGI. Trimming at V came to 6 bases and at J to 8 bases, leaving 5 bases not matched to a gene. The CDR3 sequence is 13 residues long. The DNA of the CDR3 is TGTGCCAGCAGGGCAGGGGGCAGGGAAAAACTGTTTTTT. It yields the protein CASRAGGREKLFF.

In DNA, the CDR3 is TGTGCCAGCAGGAAGACAGGGGGGGGGACTGAAGCTTTCTTT. This translates into CASRKTGGGTEAFF. The J gene is TRBJ1-1, the V gene TRBV6-5; 9 nucleotides match TRBD1. The CDR3 is made up of 14 amino acids. Trimming at V came to 6 bases and at J to 5 bases, leaving 7 bases not matched to a gene. CDR1 and CDR2 (germline): MNHEY, SVGAGI.